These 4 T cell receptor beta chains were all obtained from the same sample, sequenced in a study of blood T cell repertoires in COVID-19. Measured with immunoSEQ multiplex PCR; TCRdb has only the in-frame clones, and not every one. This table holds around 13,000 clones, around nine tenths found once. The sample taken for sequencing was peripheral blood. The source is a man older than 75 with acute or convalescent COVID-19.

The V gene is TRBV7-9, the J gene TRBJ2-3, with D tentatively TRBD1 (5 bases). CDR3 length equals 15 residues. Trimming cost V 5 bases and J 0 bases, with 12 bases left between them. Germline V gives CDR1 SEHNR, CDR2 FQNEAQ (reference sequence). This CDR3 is CASSLQVASTDTQYF. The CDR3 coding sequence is TGTGCCAGCAGCCTACAGGTTGCTAGCACAGATACGCAGTATTTT.

The CDR3 DNA sequence: TGTGCCAGCAGCCAAGCCCAGGACAGGGCAACTGAAGCTTTCTTT. Translation: CASSQAQDRATEAFF. The chain joins TRBV4-2 to TRBJ1-1; the match to TRBD1 covers 8 bases. There are 15 residues in the CDR3. Trimming cost V 1 base and J 5 bases; bases outside gene matches: 6. Per the germline V gene, CDR1 is LGHNA and CDR2 is YNFKEQ.

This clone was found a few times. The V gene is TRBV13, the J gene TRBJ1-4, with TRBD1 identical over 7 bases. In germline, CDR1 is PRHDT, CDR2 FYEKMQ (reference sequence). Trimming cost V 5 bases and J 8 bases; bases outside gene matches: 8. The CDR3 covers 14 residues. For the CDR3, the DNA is TGTGCCAGCAGCACCCGACAGGGAGGCGAAAAACTGTTTTTT. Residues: CASSTRQGGEKLFF.

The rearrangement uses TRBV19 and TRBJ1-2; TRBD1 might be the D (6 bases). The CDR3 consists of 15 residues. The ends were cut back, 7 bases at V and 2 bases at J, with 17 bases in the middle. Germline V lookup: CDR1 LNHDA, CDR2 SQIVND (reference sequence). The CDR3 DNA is TGTGCCAGTATCCTAAGGGGGGGGCAAAACTATGGCTACACCTTC. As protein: CASILRGGQNYGYTF.